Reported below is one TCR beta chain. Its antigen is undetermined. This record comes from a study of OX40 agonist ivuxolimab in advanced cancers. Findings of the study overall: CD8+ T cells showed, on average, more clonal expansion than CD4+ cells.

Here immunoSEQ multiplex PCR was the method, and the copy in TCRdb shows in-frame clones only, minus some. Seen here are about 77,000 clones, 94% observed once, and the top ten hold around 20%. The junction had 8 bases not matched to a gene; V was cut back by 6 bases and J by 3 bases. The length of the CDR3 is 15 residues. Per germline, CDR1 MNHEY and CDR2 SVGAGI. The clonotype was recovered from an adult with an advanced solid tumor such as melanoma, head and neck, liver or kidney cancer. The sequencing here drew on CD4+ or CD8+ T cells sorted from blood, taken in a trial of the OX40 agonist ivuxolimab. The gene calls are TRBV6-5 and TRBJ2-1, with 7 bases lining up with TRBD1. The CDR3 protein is CASRPGTERYNEQFF. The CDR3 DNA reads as TGTGCCAGCAGGCCCGGGACAGAGCGCTACAATGAGCAGTTCTTC.